This T cell receptor beta chain was obtained from a study of blood T cells in healthy people across ages. Overall study findings and caveats: Leaving the PBMCs unsorted stopped any conclusive comparison of naive versus antigen-experienced cells.

The germline V gene encodes CDR1 SGHRS and CDR2 YFSETQ. The CDR3 has 15 residues. A sample-barcoded 5' primer and a J-beta primer mix were used in a second PCR of about 6 to 12 cycles. TCRdb fed the 5' RACE reads into MiXCR, producing one record per CDR3 protein. The sample has roughly 680,000 distinct CDR3 sequences; over 40% are singletons. With respect to this clonotype: The antigen is unknown.

V usage is TRBV5-1 and J usage is TRBJ2-5, with 8 bases lining up with TRBD1. The J call is in doubt because the DNA end fits TRBJ2-7 better. The specimen was blood. The sequence was collected from a woman of 80 years or more in good health. In DNA form, the CDR3 reads TGCGCCAGCAGCGACATGACAGGGGAGAGATACGAGCAGTACTTC. This sequence encodes CASSDMTGERYEQYF.